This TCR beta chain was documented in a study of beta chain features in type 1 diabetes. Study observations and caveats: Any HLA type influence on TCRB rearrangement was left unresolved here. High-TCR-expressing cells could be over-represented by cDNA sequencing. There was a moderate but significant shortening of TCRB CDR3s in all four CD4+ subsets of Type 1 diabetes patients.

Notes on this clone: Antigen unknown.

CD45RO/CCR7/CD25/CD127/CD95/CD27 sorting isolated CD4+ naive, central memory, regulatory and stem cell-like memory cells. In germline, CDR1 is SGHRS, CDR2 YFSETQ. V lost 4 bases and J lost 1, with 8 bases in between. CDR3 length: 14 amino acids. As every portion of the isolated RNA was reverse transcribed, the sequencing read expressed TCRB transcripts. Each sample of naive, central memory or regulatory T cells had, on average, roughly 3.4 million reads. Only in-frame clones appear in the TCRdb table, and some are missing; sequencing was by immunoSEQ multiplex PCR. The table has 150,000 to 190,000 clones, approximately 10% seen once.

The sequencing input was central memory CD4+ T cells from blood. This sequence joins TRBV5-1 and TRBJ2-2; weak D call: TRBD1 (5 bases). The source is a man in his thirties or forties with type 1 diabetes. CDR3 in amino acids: CASSETVNTGELFF. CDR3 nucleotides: TGCGCCAGCAGCGAGACAGTGAACACCGGGGAGCTGTTTTTT.